A selection of T cell receptor beta chains follows, all from one sample in a study of human thymus T cells. Repertoires were generated with immunoSEQ multiplex PCR, while TCRdb's copy carries only in-frame clones and drops some. Among roughly 120,000 clones listed, around 94% were seen once. The sample comprised thymus tissue. Every receptor here comes from a boy younger than two with a congenital heart defect but otherwise immunologically healthy. CDR3s include the opening cysteine and the closing phenylalanine or tryptophan. Each record gives: J gene, clone size, D gene, V gene, CDR3 DNA, CDR3 protein. The D gene is left open where the match is weak. Clone size is not always given. Where it is, it says once, few, many or a class for expanded clones.

TRBJ1-2	NA	NA	TRBV5-4	TGTGCCAGCAGCTTGGCGGAAGGGGTTGGCTACACCTTC	CASSLAEGVGYTF
TRBJ2-1	NA	TRBD2	TRBV4-3	TGCGCCAGCAGCCAAAGCGGGGCGCCTTACAATGAGCAGTTCTTC	CASSQSGAPYNEQFF
TRBJ2-2	once	NA	TRBV6-1	TGTGCCAGCAGTGAAAGTTGGCCGGAGGCGAACACCGGGGAGCTGTTTTTT	CASSESWPEANTGELFF
TRBJ2-5	NA	TRBD2	TRBV6-5	TGTGCCAGCAGTTACGGGCTAGCGGGTCCCCAAGAGACCCAGTACTTC	CASSYGLAGPQETQYF
TRBJ1-1	NA	NA	TRBV19	TGTGCCAGTAGCCGAGCGGCGAACACTGAAGCTTTCTTT	CASSRAANTEAFF
TRBJ2-5	NA	NA	TRBV5-4	TGTGCCAGCACTCCGGGCCGGGGCCGCGGGGAGACCCAGTACTTC	CASTPGRGRGETQYF
TRBJ1-2	few	NA	TRBV5-1	TGCGCCAGCCGCAGCTATGGCTACACCTTC	CASRSYGYTF
TRBJ2-5	NA	TRBD2	TRBV5-1	TGCGCCAGCAGCCCGAGCTCCACTAGCGGGGGACACCAAGAGACCCAGTACTTC	CASSPSSTSGGHQETQYF
TRBJ1-2	NA	NA	TRBV7-4	TGTGCCAGCAGCCCCCTCGGGGAAGGTAACTATGGCTACACCTTC	CASSPLGEGNYGYTF
TRBJ1-6	NA	NA	TRBV28	TGTGCCAGCAGTTTATGGCAGGGAGGATCACCCCTCCACTTT	CASSLWQGGSPLHF
TRBJ2-7	once	NA	TRBV7-2	TGTGCCAGCAGCCGGGGGCGGGGGCGAACCTACGAGCAGTACTTC	CASSRGRGRTYEQYF
TRBJ1-1	once	NA	TRBV12-5	TGTGCTAGTGGTTTGGACAGGACGAACACTGAAGCTTTCTTT	CASGLDRTNTEAFF
TRBJ2-3	NA	NA	TRBV5-6	TGTGCCAGCAGCTTAACCGGGACCATGAGCACAGATACGCAGTATTTT	CASSLTGTMSTDTQYF
TRBJ1-3	NA	TRBD1	TRBV14	TGTGCCAGCAGCCAGGTGGGACAGGGGGCGCGAGGAAACACCATATATTTT	CASSQVGQGARGNTIYF
TRBJ2-7	NA	NA	TRBV28	TGTGCCAGCAGTTTAATCGGTTGTTACGAGCAGTACTTC	CASSLIGCYEQYF
TRBJ1-1	NA	NA	TRBV27	TGTGCCAGCAGCCCCACCATTAAGACTGAAGCTTTCTTT	CASSPTIKTEAFF
TRBJ1-2	NA	NA	TRBV7-2	TGTGCCAGCAGCCTCGCCTTTCCCGCGGGGAACTATGGCTACACCTTC	CASSLAFPAGNYGYTF
TRBJ2-6	NA	TRBD2	TRBV27	TGTGCCAGCAGCCGGAAGCTAGCGGGGGGGCCTGGGGCCAACGTCCTGACTTTC	CASSRKLAGGPGANVLTF
TRBJ2-2	NA	TRBD1	TRBV5-1	TGCGCCAGCAGCTTGGGACCGGACAGGGGGCTCACCGGGGAGCTGTTTTTT	CASSLGPDRGLTGELFF
TRBJ1-4	NA	NA	TRBV19	TGTGCCAGTAGCCGACTCAGTGAAAAACTGTTTTTT	CASSRLSEKLFF
TRBJ1-1	NA	TRBD1	TRBV4-3	TGCGCCAGCAGCCAAGATCCGGACAGGGGGCTCCCCCACACTGAAGCTTTCTTT	CASSQDPDRGLPHTEAFF
TRBJ2-1	NA	NA	TRBV7-9	TGTGCCAGCAGCTTAGAGGCGGACTGCCAGCAGTTCTTC	CASSLEADCQQFF
TRBJ2-7	NA	TRBD1	TRBV6-1	TGTGCCAGCAGTGAAGAAAATAAAGGAGGGTGGACAGGGAACTACGAGCAGTACTTC	CASSEENKGGWTGNYEQYF
TRBJ2-7	NA	NA	TRBV11-2	TGTGCCAGCAGCCGGGGCCTCTACAGGGACTACGAGCAGTACTTC	CASSRGLYRDYEQYF
TRBJ1-2	NA	NA	TRBV5-1	TGCGCCAGCAGCTTGCGGCCAGGTCCTAACTATGGCTACACCTTC	CASSLRPGPNYGYTF
TRBJ2-1	NA	TRBD2	TRBV9	TGTGCCAGCAGCGTAGTGCCTAGCGGGGGGAATGAGCAGTTCTTC	CASSVVPSGGNEQFF
TRBJ1-1	NA	NA	TRBV13	TGTGCCAGCACCCTGAGGGGGTACGCTGAAGCTTTCTTT	CASTLRGYAEAFF
TRBJ2-1	NA	NA	TRBV7-9	TGTGCCAGCAGCCCCCCGATGGGCGGGGGCCCCTCCTACAATGAGCAGTTCTTC	CASSPPMGGGPSYNEQFF
TRBJ1-1	NA	TRBD1	TRBV7-2	TGTGCCAGCAGCTTTACAGGGGAGGTGGAGAACACTGAAGCTTTCTTT	CASSFTGEVENTEAFF
TRBJ2-1	NA	NA	TRBV28	TGTGCCAGCACCGACAGCGGAGATCTCTACAATGAGCAGTTCTTC	CASTDSGDLYNEQFF
TRBJ2-7	NA	TRBD1	TRBV9	TGTGCCAGCAGCGTAGGGACAGGGGGGGAGCAGTACTTC	CASSVGTGGEQYF
TRBJ2-5	NA	NA	TRBV23-1	TGCGCCAGCAGTCAATCCCGGACTAGGGGAGGAGGGGGGGAGACCCAGTACTTC	CASSQSRTRGGGGETQYF
TRBJ2-3	NA	TRBD1	TRBV5-1	TGCGCCAGCAGCTTAGGACAGGGGCCCCCCACAGATACGCAGTATTTT	CASSLGQGPPTDTQYF
TRBJ1-5	NA	NA	TRBV7-2	TGTGCCAGCAGCTTAGATCCGGGACACCAGCCCCAGCATTTT	CASSLDPGHQPQHF
TRBJ1-1	NA	NA	TRBV5-1	TGCGCCAGCACACGGCGGAGGGGAGCTTTCTTT	CASTRRRGAFF
TRBJ1-2	NA	TRBD1	TRBV10-1	TGCGCCAGCAGCAACGGGACAGGTGTTGGCTACACCTTC	CASSNGTGVGYTF
TRBJ2-7	NA	NA	TRBV5-1	TGCGCCAGCAGCTTGGCCGGGCCCTACGAGCAGTACTTC	CASSLAGPYEQYF
TRBJ1-2	NA	TRBD1	TRBV5-4	TGTGCCAGCAGCTTGATAGGGGGCCCGGGGTATGGCTACACCTTC	CASSLIGGPGYGYTF
TRBJ2-3	once	TRBD2	TRBV6-5	TGTGCCAGCAGTTCTGGACTAGCGGGGAAATCAGATACGCAGTATTTT	CASSSGLAGKSDTQYF
TRBJ2-2	NA	NA	TRBV6-1	TGTGCCAGCAGATCGGGTACCGGGGAGCTGTTTTTT	CASRSGTGELFF
TRBJ1-1	NA	NA	TRBV6-4	TGTGCCAGCAGGTCCGGGGGTTTT	CASRSGGF
TRBJ2-7	once	NA	TRBV4-1	TGCGCCAGCAGCCAAGTCGAAGGGGGATACGAGCAGTACTTC	CASSQVEGGYEQYF
TRBJ2-5	NA	TRBD2	TRBV5-1	TGCGCCAGCAGTAGCGGGGGGAGAGAGACCCAGTACTTC	CASSSGGRETQYF
TRBJ2-1	NA	NA	TRBV4-2	TGTGCCAGCAGCGCTACAGGGGACTTGAGCTCCTACAATGAGCAGTTCTTC	CASSATGDLSSYNEQFF
TRBJ2-2	NA	TRBD1	TRBV5-1	TGCGCCAGCAGCTTCGACAGGGGGTGGTACACCGGGGAGCTGTTTTTT	CASSFDRGWYTGELFF
TRBJ1-2	NA	NA	TRBV4-3	TGCGCCAGCAGCCAAGATAGTGGGGGCAGGGATGGCTACACCTTC	CASSQDSGGRDGYTF
TRBJ1-1	NA	NA	TRBV9	TGTGCCAGCAGCGTAGTCCCGGGGAACACTGAAGCTTTCTTT	CASSVVPGNTEAFF
TRBJ1-2	NA	TRBD1	TRBV19	TGTGCCAGTAACAGTGGGACAGTTATTGGCTACACCTTC	CASNSGTVIGYTF
TRBJ1-3	NA	NA	TRBV28	TGTGCCAGCGGCTCTGGAAACACCATATATTTT	CASGSGNTIYF
TRBJ2-3	NA	NA	TRBV19	TGTGCCAGTAGTACTGCATGGGGGCGGGGGACAGATACGCAGTATTTT	CASSTAWGRGTDTQYF
TRBJ1-2	once	NA	TRBV21-1	TGTGCCAGCAGCCCCGTGGGAGGTTTCTTGAGGGGCTACACCTTC	CASSPVGGFLRGYTF
TRBJ1-1	NA	TRBD1	TRBV28	TGTGCCAGCAGTTTTCTTTGGGGACAGGCGAACACTGAAGCTTTCTTT	CASSFLWGQANTEAFF
TRBJ1-5	NA	TRBD1	TRBV6-5	TGTGCCAGCAGTTACCCGACAGGGAACAATCAGCCCCAGCATTTT	CASSYPTGNNQPQHF
TRBJ2-7	NA	NA	TRBV27	TGTGCCAGCAGTCCGCCCGGGAACGAGCAGTACTTC	CASSPPGNEQYF
TRBJ2-1	NA	TRBD2	TRBV5-1	TGCGCCAGCAGCTTGGCCTCCGGCGGGGGGGCCTACAATGAGCAGTTCTTC	CASSLASGGGAYNEQFF
TRBJ1-5	NA	TRBD1	TRBV6-1	TGTGCCAGCAGTGAAAGAGGGTTAGGGGGCGCCGGGGGTCGGCAGCCCCAGCATTTT	CASSERGLGGAGGRQPQHF
TRBJ2-4	NA	NA	TRBV9	TGTGCCAGCAGCGTAGGAGGGCAACCCAAAAACATTCAGTACTTC	CASSVGGQPKNIQYF
TRBJ1-1	once	NA	TRBV19	TGTGCCAGTAACAAAACCGGGACAACGAACACTGAAGCTTTCTTT	CASNKTGTTNTEAFF
TRBJ2-1	NA	TRBD2	TRBV11-2	TGTGCCAGCAGCAGTCGGACGGGACTAGCGGGTTCTAATGAGCAGTTCTTC	CASSSRTGLAGSNEQFF